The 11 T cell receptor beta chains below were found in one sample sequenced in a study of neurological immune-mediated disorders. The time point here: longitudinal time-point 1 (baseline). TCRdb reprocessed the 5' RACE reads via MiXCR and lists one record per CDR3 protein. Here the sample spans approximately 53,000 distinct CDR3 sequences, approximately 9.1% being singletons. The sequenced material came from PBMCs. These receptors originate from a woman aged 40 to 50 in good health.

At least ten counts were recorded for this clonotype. The CDR3 protein is CASTQTKTGIYGYTF. For the CDR3, the DNA is TGTGCCAGCACCCAAACCAAGACAGGGATCTATGGCTACACCTTC. The rearrangement uses TRBV6-5 and TRBJ1-2, with TRBD1 matching over 7 bases. Germline values: CDR1 MNHEY, CDR2 SVGAGI. The CDR3 loop spans 15 amino acids. V trimming: 7 bases; J trimming: 4 bases; junction bases outside the gene matches: 12.

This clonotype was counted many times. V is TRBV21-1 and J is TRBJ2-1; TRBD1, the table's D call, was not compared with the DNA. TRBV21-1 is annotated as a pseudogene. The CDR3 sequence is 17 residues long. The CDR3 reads CASSKGKGWSSYNEQFF. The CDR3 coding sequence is TGTGCCAGCAGCAAAGGAAAGGGGTGGAGCTCCTACAATGAGCAGTTCTTC.

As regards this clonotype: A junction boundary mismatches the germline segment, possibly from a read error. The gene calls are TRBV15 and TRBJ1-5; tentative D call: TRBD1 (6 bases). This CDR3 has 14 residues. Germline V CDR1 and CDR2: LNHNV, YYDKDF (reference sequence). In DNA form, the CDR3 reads TGTGCCACCAGCAGGGGACATATCAATCAGCCGCAGCATTTT. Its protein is CATSRGHINQPQHF.

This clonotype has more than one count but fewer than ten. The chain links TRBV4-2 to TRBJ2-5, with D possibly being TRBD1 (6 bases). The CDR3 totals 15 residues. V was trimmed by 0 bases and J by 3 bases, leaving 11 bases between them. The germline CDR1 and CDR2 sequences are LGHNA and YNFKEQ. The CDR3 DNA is TGTGCCAGCAGCCAAGAGTTAACAGGGAAAGAGACCCAGTACTTC. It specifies CASSQELTGKETQYF.

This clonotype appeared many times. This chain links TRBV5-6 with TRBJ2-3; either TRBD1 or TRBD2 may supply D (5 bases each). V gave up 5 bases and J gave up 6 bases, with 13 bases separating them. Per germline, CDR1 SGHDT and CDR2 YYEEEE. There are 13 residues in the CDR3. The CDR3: CASSRDLGDTQYF. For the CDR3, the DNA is TGTGCCAGCAGTAGGGACCTGGGCGATACGCAGTATTTT.

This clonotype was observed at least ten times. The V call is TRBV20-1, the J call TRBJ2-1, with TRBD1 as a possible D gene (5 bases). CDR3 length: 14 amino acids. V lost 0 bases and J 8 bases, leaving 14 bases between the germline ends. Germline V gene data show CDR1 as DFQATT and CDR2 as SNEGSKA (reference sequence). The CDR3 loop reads CSARDAQGLDEQFF. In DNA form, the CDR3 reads TGCAGTGCTAGAGATGCGCAGGGTCTCGATGAGCAGTTCTTC.

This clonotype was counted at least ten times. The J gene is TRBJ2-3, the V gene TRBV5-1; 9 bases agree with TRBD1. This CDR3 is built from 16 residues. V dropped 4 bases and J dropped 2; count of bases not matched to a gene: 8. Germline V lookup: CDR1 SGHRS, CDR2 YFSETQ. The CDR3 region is CASSPGTGIPTDTQYF. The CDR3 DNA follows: TGCGCCAGCAGCCCGGGGACAGGGATCCCCACAGATACGCAGTATTTT.

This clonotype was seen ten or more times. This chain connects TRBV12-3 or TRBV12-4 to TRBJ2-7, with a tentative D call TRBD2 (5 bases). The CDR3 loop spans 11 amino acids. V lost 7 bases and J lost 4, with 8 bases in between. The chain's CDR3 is CASTRGYEQYF. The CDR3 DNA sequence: TGTGCCAGCACCCGGGGTTACGAGCAGTACTTC.

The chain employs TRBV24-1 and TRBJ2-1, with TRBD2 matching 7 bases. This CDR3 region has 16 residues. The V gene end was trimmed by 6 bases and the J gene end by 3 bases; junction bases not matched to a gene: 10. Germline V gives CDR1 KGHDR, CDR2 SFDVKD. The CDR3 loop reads CATSYSWGGGYNEQFF. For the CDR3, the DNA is TGTGCCACCAGTTATTCTTGGGGGGGGGGCTACAATGAGCAGTTCTTC.

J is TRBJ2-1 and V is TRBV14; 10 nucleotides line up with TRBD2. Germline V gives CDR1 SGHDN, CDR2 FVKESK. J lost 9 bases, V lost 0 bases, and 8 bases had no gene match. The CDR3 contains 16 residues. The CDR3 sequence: CASSQDKAGGPSEQFF. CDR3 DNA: TGTGCCAGCAGCCAAGATAAAGCGGGAGGGCCCAGTGAGCAGTTCTTC.

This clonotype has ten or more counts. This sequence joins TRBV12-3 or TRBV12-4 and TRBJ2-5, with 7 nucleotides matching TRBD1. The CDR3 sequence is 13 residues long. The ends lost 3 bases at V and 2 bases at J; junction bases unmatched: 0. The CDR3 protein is CASSFRGQETQYF. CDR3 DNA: TGTGCCAGCAGTTTCAGGGGGCAAGAGACCCAGTACTTC.